The rows below give T cell receptor beta chains drawn from one sample of a study of T cell changes during pregnancy in multiple sclerosis. Clones were read by immunoSEQ multiplex PCR, and TCRdb kept only the in-frame ones, dropping some. Here the sample spans roughly 90,000 clones, 80% to 95% being singletons. Sample: peripheral blood, taken in the first trimester of pregnancy. Every receptor here comes from a female donor in good health, enrolled as a control in a pregnancy study. Both conserved end residues are part of each CDR3. D genes are given only for firm matches. The listing skips clone size in some rows; elsewhere it reads once, few, many or a size class.

abundance,v_gene,j_gene,d_gene,CDR3nt,CDR3aa
.,TRBV30,TRBJ2-2,.,TGTGCCTGGAGTGTCGTGTTTGACAGGCCGAACACCGGGGAGCTGTTTTTT,CAWSVVFDRPNTGELFF
.,TRBV10-3,TRBJ2-5,.,TGTGCCATCAGACCGATAGGGACTGCAGAGACCCAGTACTTC,CAIRPIGTAETQYF
.,TRBV29-1,TRBJ2-1,.,TGCAGCGCCGGGCGCCGGAGGGGGGGGCTGGATGAGCAGTTCTTC,CSAGRRRGGLDEQFF
.,TRBV19,TRBJ1-6,.,TGTGCCAGTAGTCCCCAGGACAGAATTGCTAATTCACCCCTCCACTTT,CASSPQDRIANSPLHF
.,TRBV10-3,TRBJ1-2,TRBD1,TGTGCCATCAGTGGGACAGGAGACTATGGCTACACCTTC,CAISGTGDYGYTF
.,TRBV28,TRBJ2-5,.,TGTGCCAGCAGTGGCGAGGCCTGGGGCGGAGAGACCCAGTACTTC,CASSGEAWGGETQYF
.,TRBV27,TRBJ2-1,.,TGTGCCAGCAGCAAATTCGGGACAATCTACAATGAGCAGTTCTTC,CASSKFGTIYNEQFF
.,TRBV7-9,TRBJ2-7,TRBD2,TGTGCCAGCAGCGGAGAGAGGACTAGGAGCGAGCAGTACTTC,CASSGERTRSEQYF
once,TRBV7-7,TRBJ2-1,.,TGTGCTAGCAGCCCCAGGGACTCCTACAATGAGCAGTTCTTC,CASSPRDSYNEQFF
.,TRBV18,TRBJ1-6,.,TGTGCCAGCTCCAGCTCGGAGGGGAATTCACCCCTCCACTTT,CASSSSEGNSPLHF
.,TRBV7-3,TRBJ2-1,.,TGTGCCAGCAGCTTTGGTCGGGGGGCGGACAATGAGCAGTTCTTC,CASSFGRGADNEQFF
.,TRBV2,TRBJ2-2,TRBD1,TGTGCCAGCAGAGGGACAGGGGCAAACACCGGGGAGCTGTTTTTT,CASRGTGANTGELFF
.,TRBV19,TRBJ2-3,.,TGTGCCAGTAGTATACTGGCGGGGATAGGCACAGATACGCAGTATTTT,CASSILAGIGTDTQYF
few,TRBV7-6,TRBJ2-1,TRBD2,TGTGCCAGCAGCCCTAGGGGGACTAGCGGGCGAAATGAGCAGTTCTTC,CASSPRGTSGRNEQFF
.,TRBV6-5,TRBJ1-6,.,TGTGCCAGCAGCCGGGGAGATTCACCCCTCCACTTT,CASSRGDSPLHF